The next 11 T cell receptor beta chains were all read from a single sample in a study of cytomegalovirus exposure and HLA in healthy donors (dated 2017 in TCRdb). The library was produced with the immunoSEQ multiplex PCR assay. For the multiplex PCR, a mixture combining 60 forward primers for TCR Vbeta segments and 13 reverse primers for TCR Jbeta segments was used. Held by TCRdb, this immuneACCESS table contains in-frame sequences only and omits some clones. Under half of the omission traces to an unresolved V gene where checked; the cause of the rest is unknown. The sample table records some 110,000 clones; approximately 70% of these occur just once. The ten most abundant clones make up about 9% of the sample. Sequencing was done on a sample of PBMCs. The receptors originated from a man aged 30-40 years in good health and CMV-seropositive.

This chain links TRBV5-1 with TRBJ2-7; D call uncertain. V dropped 4 bases and J dropped 2 bases, with 13 bases sitting between them. CDR3 length: 14 residues. Germline loops: CDR1 SGHRS, CDR2 YFSETQ. The chain's CDR3 is CASSPGDLAYEQYV. The CDR3 DNA reads TGCGCCAGCAGCCCCGGAGACCTGGCCTACGAGCAGTACGTC.

The chain joins TRBV5-4 to TRBJ1-2; D is undetermined. The CDR3 totals 12 residues. V lost 0 bases to trimming and J lost 8 bases, with 8 bases between them. Germline CDR1 and CDR2: SGHNT and YYREEE (reference sequence). CDR3 sequence: CASSLGGNGYTF. DNA for the CDR3: TGTGCCAGCAGCTTGGGAGGGAACGGCTACACCTTC. The full variable domain, rest sourced from reference TRBV5-4 and TRBJ1-2, is ETGVTQSPTHLIKTRGQQVTLRCSSQSGHNTVSWYQQALGQGPQFIFQYYREEENGRGNFPPRFSGLQFPNYSSELNVNALELDDSALYLCASSLGGNGYTFGSGTRLTVV.

The rearrangement links TRBV5-5 to TRBJ2-5, with TRBD1 identical over 8 bases. Per germline, CDR1 SGHKS and CDR2 YYEKEE (reference sequence). The CDR3 contains 16 residues. The ends lost 4 bases at V and 0 bases at J; junction bases unmatched: 8. The DNA of the CDR3 is TGTGCCAGCAGCCTAGGACAGGGCCCGTACCAAGAGACCCAGTACTTC. Protein: CASSLGQGPYQETQYF. Full variable domain (rest looked up from reference TRBV5-5 and TRBJ2-5): DAGVTQSPTHLIKTRGQQVTLRCSPISGHKSVSWYQQVLGQGPQFIFQYYEKEERGRGNFPDRFSARQFPNYSSELNVNALLLGDSALYLCASSLGQGPYQETQYFGPGTRLLVL.

This clone was counted between two and nine times. The V gene is TRBV5-4, the J gene TRBJ2-1; D is uncertain. Deletions cut 4 bases from V and 2 bases from J, with 10 bases between. Germline V gene sequence: CDR1 SGHNT, CDR2 YYREEE (reference sequence). The CDR3 length is 14 residues. In DNA, the CDR3 is TGTGCCAGCAGCCAAAAAGGAGCCTACAATGAGCAGTTCTTC. The encoded protein is CASSQKGAYNEQFF. Using reference TRBV5-4 and TRBJ2-1 for the parts outside the CDR3, the full variable domain is ETGVTQSPTHLIKTRGQQVTLRCSSQSGHNTVSWYQQALGQGPQFIFQYYREEENGRGNFPPRFSGLQFPNYSSELNVNALELDDSALYLCASSQKGAYNEQFFGPGTRLTVL.

The chain joins TRBV9 to TRBJ1-3, with unresolved D. V gave up 0 bases and J gave up 4 bases, with 8 bases separating them. The CDR3 is made up of 14 amino acids. Germline V lookup: CDR1 SGDLS, CDR2 YYNGEE. This CDR3 is CASSVAQKGNTIYF. CDR3 coding DNA: TGTGCCAGCAGCGTAGCACAGAAAGGAAACACCATATATTTT.

A word on this clone: This sample also contains other DNA sequences that code for the same CDR3. The chain uses TRBV27 and TRBJ1-2; 12 bases line up with TRBD1. The CDR3 consists of 14 residues. With V trimmed by 8 bases and J by 6 bases, 7 bases remained unmatched. Germline CDR1 reads MNHEY; CDR2 reads SMNVEV (reference sequence). The CDR3 region has the DNA TGTGCCAGCGGGACAGGGGGCCGGCTGCATGGCTACACCTTC. Encoded protein: CASGTGGRLHGYTF.

This clone occurred once. Within the sample, other DNA sequences also encode this same CDR3. The gene calls are TRBV9 and TRBJ1-1; 7 nucleotides match TRBD1. The CDR3 runs 14 residues. Germline lookup yields CDR1 SGDLS and CDR2 YYNGEE. V shed 4 bases, J shed 4 bases, and the junction held 7 bases outside the gene matches. The CDR3 region is CASSPRDSGTEAFF. The CDR3 DNA reads as TGTGCCAGCAGCCCGAGGGACAGCGGCACTGAAGCTTTCTTT.

This clone was seen only once. The CDR3 DNA reads as TGTGCCGGGGCAAATAGGAGCGTGGAGACCCAGTACTTC. This codes for CAGANRSVETQYF. The V call is TRBV2, the J call TRBJ2-5, with TRBD1 as a possible D gene (5 bases). The germline gives CDR1 SNHLY, CDR2 FYNNEI. The CDR3 extends over 13 amino acids. Trimming removed 11 bases at V and 5 bases at J, with 18 bases between. Complete variable domain (other parts from reference TRBV2 and TRBJ2-5): EPEVTQTPSHQVTQMGQEVILRCVPISNHLYFYWYRQILGQKVEFLVSFYNNEISEKSEIFDDQFSVERPDGSNFTLKIRSTKLEDSAMYFCAGANRSVETQYFGPGTRLLVL.

The CDR3 spells CASSHLLQGAIGVNTEAFF. As DNA, the CDR3 is TGCGCCAGCAGCCACCTACTACAGGGAGCGATTGGGGTAAACACTGAAGCTTTCTTT. The rearrangement uses TRBV4-1 and TRBJ1-1; possible D gene TRBD1, 6 bases. The CDR3 is 19 amino acids. Germline V lookup: CDR1 MGHRA, CDR2 YSYEKL. With 3 bases removed from V and 2 bases from J, the gap between germline ends came to 25 bases.

The chain carries TRBV7-9 and TRBJ2-7; weak D call: TRBD1 (5 bases). Germline CDR1 is SEHNR and CDR2 is FQNEAQ (reference sequence). V lost 2 bases and J lost 5, with 10 bases in between. The CDR3 is 13 amino acids. Here the CDR3 reads CASSLNLGHEQYV. The CDR3 DNA sequence: TGTGCCAGCAGCTTAAATCTGGGGCACGAGCAGTACGTC.

Comments on this clone: Other DNA sequences in the same sample also yield this CDR3. The J gene is TRBJ2-7, the V gene TRBV30; D is perhaps TRBD1 (6 bases). The CDR3 runs 12 residues. Trimming shortened V by 0 bases and J by 4 bases, and 7 bases separated the two germline ends. Germline V CDR1 and CDR2: GTSNPN, SVGIG (reference sequence). CDR3 residues: CAWSVDRYEQYF. The CDR3 region has the DNA TGTGCCTGGAGTGTCGACAGGTACGAGCAGTACTTC.